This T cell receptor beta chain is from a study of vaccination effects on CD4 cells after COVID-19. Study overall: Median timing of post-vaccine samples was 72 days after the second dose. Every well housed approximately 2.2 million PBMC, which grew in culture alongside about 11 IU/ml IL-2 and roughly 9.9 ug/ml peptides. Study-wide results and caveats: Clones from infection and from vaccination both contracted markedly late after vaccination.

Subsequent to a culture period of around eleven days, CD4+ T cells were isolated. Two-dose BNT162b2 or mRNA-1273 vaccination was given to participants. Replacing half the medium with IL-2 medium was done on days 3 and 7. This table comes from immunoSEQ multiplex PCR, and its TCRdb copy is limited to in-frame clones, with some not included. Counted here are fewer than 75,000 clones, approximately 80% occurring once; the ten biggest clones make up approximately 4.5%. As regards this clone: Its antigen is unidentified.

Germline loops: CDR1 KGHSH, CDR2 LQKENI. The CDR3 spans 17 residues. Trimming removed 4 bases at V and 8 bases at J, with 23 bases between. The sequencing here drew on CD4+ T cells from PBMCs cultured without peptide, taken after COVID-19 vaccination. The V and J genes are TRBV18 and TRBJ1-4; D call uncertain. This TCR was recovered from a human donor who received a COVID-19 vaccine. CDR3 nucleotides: TGTGCCAGCTCACGGGCTATTTATAGTGGTCCCACCGAAAAACTGTTTTTT. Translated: CASSRAIYSGPTEKLFF.